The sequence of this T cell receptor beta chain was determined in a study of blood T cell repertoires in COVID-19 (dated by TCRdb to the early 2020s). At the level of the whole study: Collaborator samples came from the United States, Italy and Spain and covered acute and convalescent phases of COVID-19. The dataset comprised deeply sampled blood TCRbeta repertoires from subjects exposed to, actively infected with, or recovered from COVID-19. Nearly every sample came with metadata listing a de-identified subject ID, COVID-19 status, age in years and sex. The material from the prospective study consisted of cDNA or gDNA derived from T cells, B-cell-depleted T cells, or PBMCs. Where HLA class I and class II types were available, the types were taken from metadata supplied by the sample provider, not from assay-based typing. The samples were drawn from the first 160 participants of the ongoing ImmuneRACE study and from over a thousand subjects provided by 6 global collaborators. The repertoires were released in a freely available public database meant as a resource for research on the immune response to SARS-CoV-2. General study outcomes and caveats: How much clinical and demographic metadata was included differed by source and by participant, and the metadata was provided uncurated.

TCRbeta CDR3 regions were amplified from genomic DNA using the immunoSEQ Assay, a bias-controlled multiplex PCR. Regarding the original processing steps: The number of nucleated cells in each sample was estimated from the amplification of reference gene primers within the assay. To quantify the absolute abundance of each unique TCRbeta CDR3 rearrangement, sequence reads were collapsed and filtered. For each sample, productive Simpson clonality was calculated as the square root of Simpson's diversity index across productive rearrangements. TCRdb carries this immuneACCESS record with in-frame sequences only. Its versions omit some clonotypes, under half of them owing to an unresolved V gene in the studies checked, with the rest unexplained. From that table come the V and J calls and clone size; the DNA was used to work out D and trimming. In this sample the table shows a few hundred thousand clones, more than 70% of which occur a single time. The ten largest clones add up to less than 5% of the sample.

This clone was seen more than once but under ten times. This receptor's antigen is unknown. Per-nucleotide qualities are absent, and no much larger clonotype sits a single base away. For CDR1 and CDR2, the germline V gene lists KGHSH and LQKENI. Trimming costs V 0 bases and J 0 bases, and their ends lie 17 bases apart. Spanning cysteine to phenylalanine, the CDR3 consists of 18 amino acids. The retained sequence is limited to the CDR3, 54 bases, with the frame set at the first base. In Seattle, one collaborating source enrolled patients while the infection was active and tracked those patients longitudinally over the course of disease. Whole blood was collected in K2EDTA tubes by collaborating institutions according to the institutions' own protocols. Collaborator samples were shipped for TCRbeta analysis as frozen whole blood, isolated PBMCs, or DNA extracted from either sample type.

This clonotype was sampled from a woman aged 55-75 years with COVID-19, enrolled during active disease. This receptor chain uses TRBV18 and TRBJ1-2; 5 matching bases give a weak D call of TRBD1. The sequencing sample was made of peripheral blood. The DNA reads TGTGCCAGCTCACCACCGAATCGGGTTAAAGGGGCTAACTATGGCTACACCTTC. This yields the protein CASSPPNRVKGANYGYTF.